These 27 T cell receptor beta chains were all obtained from the same sample, sequenced in a study of shared clonotypes between healthy human individuals. Only in-frame clones appear in the TCRdb table, and some are missing; sequencing was by immunoSEQ multiplex PCR. The sample includes 2 million to 3 million clones, 93% of them seen just once. Material for sequencing was naive CD4+ T cells from PBMCs. The subset was: CD45RA+ positively selected. The receptor set was obtained from a man aged 18 to 29 in good health. Some clones in this sample may be carry-over from other donors' samples.

On this clone: The junction and the germline gene differ at one end; a read error may be behind it. DNA of the CDR3: TGTGCCTGGAGTGTACTAGGGGGCGGGGACCTCTTT. Amino acid sequence: CAWSVLGGGDLF. The rearrangement links TRBV30 to TRBJ1-1, with 7 bases matching TRBD1. In germline, CDR1 is GTSNPN, CDR2 SVGIG (reference sequence). The CDR3 spans 12 residues.

As concerns this clone: Other DNA sequences from this sample encode an identical CDR3 as well. The chain has TRBV5-1 and TRBJ2-6; TRBD1 might be the D (6 bases). Trimming cost V 3 bases and J 4 bases, with 11 bases left between them. Germline assignment: CDR1 SGHRS and CDR2 YFSETQ. The CDR3 runs to 15 residues. The CDR3 protein is CASSSTGPGANVLTF. CDR3 nucleotides: TGCGCCAGCAGCTCGACAGGCCCCGGGGCCAACGTCCTGACTTTC.

J is TRBJ2-7 and V is TRBV5-5, with 10 positions matching TRBD2. Looked up from germline, CDR1 is SGHKS and CDR2 is YYEKEE (reference sequence). V shed 0 bases, J shed 3 bases, and the junction held 9 bases outside the gene matches. This CDR3 is 17 amino acids long. The CDR3 reads CASSLGVSGRFFYEQYF. The DNA for the CDR3 is TGTGCCAGCAGCTTGGGTGTTAGCGGGAGGTTCTTCTACGAGCAGTACTTC. The complete variable domain, with remaining parts taken from reference TRBV5-5 and TRBJ2-7, reads DAGVTQSPTHLIKTRGQQVTLRCSPISGHKSVSWYQQVLGQGPQFIFQYYEKEERGRGNFPDRFSARQFPNYSSELNVNALLLGDSALYLCASSLGVSGRFFYEQYFGPGTRLTVT.

The chain employs TRBV6-6 and TRBJ2-7, with D perhaps given as TRBD1 or TRBD2 (6 bases each). This CDR3 has 13 residues. The germline V gene encodes CDR1 MNHNY and CDR2 SVGAGI (reference sequence). V gave up 2 bases and J gave up 5 bases, with 10 bases separating them. The CDR3 nucleotides read TGTGCCAGCAGTTACCCCGGGGGCAACGAGCAGTACTTC. The encoded protein is CASSYPGGNEQYF.

This clone showed up just a few times. V is TRBV5-8 and J is TRBJ1-5; no definite D call. CDR3 length: 12 amino acids. Germline assignment: CDR1 SGHTS and CDR2 YDEGEE. V lost 2 bases, J lost 6 bases, and 6 bases lay in between. CDR3 nucleotides: TGTGCCAGCAGCTTTGAAGGTCAGCCCCAGCATTTT. This sequence encodes CASSFEGQPQHF. Full variable domain (rest looked up from reference TRBV5-8 and TRBJ1-5): EAGVTQSPTHLIKTRGQQATLRCSPISGHTSVYWYQQALGLGLQFLLWYDEGEERNRGNFPPRFSGRQFPNYSSELNVNALELEDSALYLCASSFEGQPQHFGDGTRLSIL.

V is TRBV29-1 and J is TRBJ1-2; D might be TRBD1 (5 bases). Germline assignment: CDR1 SQVTM and CDR2 ANQGSEA. V was shortened by 6 bases and J by 4 bases, with 15 bases between the two germline ends. The CDR3 is 13 residues long. CDR3 nucleotide sequence: TGCAGCGTCGGGGGACGGGGAATCTATGGCTACACCTTC. Protein product: CSVGGRGIYGYTF.

This sequence joins TRBV19 and TRBJ1-2; no reliable D call. CDR1 LNHDA and CDR2 SQIVND come from the germline V gene (reference sequence). V lost 4 bases and J lost 5, with 11 bases in between. The CDR3 consists of 13 residues. CDR3 in amino acids: CASSRTEPYGYTF. CDR3 sequence (DNA): TGTGCCAGTAGTAGAACAGAACCTTATGGCTACACCTTC.

Details on this clone: Other DNA sequences in the sample encode the same CDR3. This chain joins TRBV6-5 and TRBJ2-6; possibly TRBD2 for D (6 bases). Germline V gene sequence: CDR1 MNHEY, CDR2 SVGAGI. Trimming left V 2 bases short and J 4 bases short, with 9 bases between. CDR3 length: 15 residues. CDR3 bases: TGTGCCAGCAGTTACGAGGGAGGAGGGGCCAACGTCCTGACTTTC. This codes for CASSYEGGGANVLTF.

V is TRBV7-3 and J is TRBJ2-3, with 7 positions matching TRBD1. The CDR3 loop spans 14 amino acids. After removal of 5 bases from V and 4 bases from J, the junction contained 6 bases not matched to a gene. The germline V gene encodes CDR1 SGHTA and CDR2 FQGTGA. CDR3: CASSRGGAADTQYF. The CDR3, as DNA: TGTGCCAGCAGCCGAGGGGGCGCAGCAGATACGCAGTATTTT.

This clone was recorded once. The chain employs TRBV20-1 and TRBJ2-7; 8 nucleotides match TRBD1. The CDR3 is 11 amino acids. V was clipped by 5 bases and J by 6 bases; unmatched bases: 3. Germline assignment: CDR1 DFQATT and CDR2 SNEGSKA (reference sequence). CDR3 sequence (DNA): TGCAGTGCTTTAGACAGGGGCGAGCAGTACTTC. This sequence encodes CSALDRGEQYF.

The J gene is TRBJ2-3, the V gene TRBV5-1; D is undetermined. This CDR3 has 13 residues. Germline loops: CDR1 SGHRS, CDR2 YFSETQ. V lost 0 bases and J lost 6, with 8 bases in between. CDR3 in amino acids: CASSLGEKDTQYF. For the CDR3, the DNA is TGCGCCAGCAGCTTGGGAGAGAAGGATACGCAGTATTTT.

Turning to this clone: Distinct nucleotide sequences in the sample also encode this CDR3. This chain connects TRBV6-6 to TRBJ2-7; no definite D call. CDR3 size: 13 residues. V was cut by 0 bases and J by 4 bases, with 7 bases left in between. Germline V CDR1 and CDR2: MNHNY, SVGAGI (reference sequence). DNA for the CDR3: TGTGCCAGCAGTTACTCGTTGGGGTACGAGCAGTACTTC. Its protein is CASSYSLGYEQYF.

The chain links TRBV2 to TRBJ1-4; no definite D call. The V gene's germline CDR1 is SNHLY and CDR2 FYNNEI. This CDR3 has 15 amino acids. The V end lost 4 bases, the J end lost 0 bases, and 9 bases lay between the germline ends. The CDR3 reads CASSADGSTNEKLFF. The CDR3 DNA reads as TGTGCCAGCAGTGCCGACGGATCAACTAATGAAAAACTGTTTTTT. The complete variable domain, with remaining parts taken from reference TRBV2 and TRBJ1-4, reads EPEVTQTPSHQVTQMGQEVILRCVPISNHLYFYWYRQILGQKVEFLVSFYNNEISEKSEIFDDQFSVERPDGSNFTLKIRSTKLEDSAMYFCASSADGSTNEKLFFGSGTQLSVL.

About this clone itself: The sample contains more than one DNA sequence encoding this CDR3. The chain recombines TRBV7-9 with TRBJ2-2, with D possibly TRBD2 on 5 matching bases. V gave up 5 bases and J gave up 2 bases, with 12 bases separating them. Germline CDR1 is SEHNR and CDR2 is FQNEAQ (reference sequence). The CDR3 is made up of 15 amino acids. CDR3 DNA: TGTGCCAGCAGCAAGCGGACTGGAAACACCGGGGAGCTGTTTTTT. Translation: CASSKRTGNTGELFF.

This clone occurred once. The gene calls are TRBV6-6 and TRBJ2-1, with no clear D. Germline V gene data show CDR1 as MNHNY and CDR2 as SVGAGI (reference sequence). CDR3 length: 16 residues. V was shortened by 0 bases and J by 7 bases, with 16 bases between the two germline ends. In nucleotides, the CDR3 is TGTGCCAGCAGTTACTCGGGGTCCCTCCGTAAGAATGAGCAGTTCTTC. Translating it yields CASSYSGSLRKNEQFF.

The chain's CDR3 is CASSPSGWEQYF. The CDR3 DNA reads TGTGCCAGCAGCCCGAGTGGGTGGGAGCAGTACTTC. This rearrangement joins TRBV7-9 to TRBJ2-7; D is undetermined. This CDR3 is 12 amino acids long. V was trimmed by 5 bases and J by 7 bases, leaving 12 bases between them. Germline V lookup: CDR1 SEHNR, CDR2 FQNEAQ (reference sequence).

This clone was found once. The CDR3 loop reads CASSPGTQWNTGELFF. CDR3 nucleotide sequence: TGTGCCAGCAGCCCCGGGACCCAGTGGAACACCGGGGAGCTGTTTTTT. The rearrangement uses TRBV9 and TRBJ2-2, with D perhaps assigned TRBD1 or TRBD2 (5 bases each). CDR3 length: 16 residues. V was shortened by 4 bases and J by 1 base, with 14 bases between the two germline ends. In germline, CDR1 is SGDLS, CDR2 YYNGEE.

The chain carries TRBV6-5 and TRBJ1-1, with D hard to call. V dropped 8 bases and J dropped 3 bases, with 13 bases sitting between them. CDR1 and CDR2 (germline): MNHEY, SVGAGI. CDR3 length: 13 residues. The CDR3 DNA reads as TGTGCCAGCGCCCCTCGTATGGACACTGAAGCTTTCTTT. Its translation is CASAPRMDTEAFF.

In the case of this clone: The same CDR3 also results from other DNA sequences found in this sample. J is TRBJ1-5 and V is TRBV28; 7 nucleotides line up with TRBD1. V shed 3 bases, J shed 5 bases, and the junction held 4 bases outside the gene matches. Germline loops: CDR1 MDHEN, CDR2 SYDVKM. The CDR3 spans 14 residues. The CDR3 reads CASSFRQGDQPQHF. CDR3 DNA sequence: TGTGCCAGCAGTTTTCGACAGGGCGATCAGCCCCAGCATTTT.

Worth noting for this clone: The junction and the germline gene differ at one end; a read error may be behind it. The chain carries TRBV7-9 and TRBJ2-3, with a possible D match to TRBD2 (5 bases). The CDR3 is 11 residues long. The germline V gene has CDR1 SEHNR and CDR2 FQNEAQ (reference sequence). The CDR3 coding sequence is TGTGCCAGCGAGGGTAGGGCTAGCTCGGATTTT. As protein: CASEGRASSDF.

CDR3 DNA sequence: TGTGCCAGCAGCCCCAGGGCAGGGAACACTGAAGCTTTCTTT. Translation gives CASSPRAGNTEAFF. V and J are TRBV7-3 and TRBJ1-1, with D maybe TRBD1 (5 bases). Between the trimmed V and J ends, which lost 5 bases and 1 base, there was a span of 11 bases. This CDR3 spans 14 amino acids. Looked up from germline, CDR1 is SGHTA and CDR2 is FQGTGA.

The chain has TRBV19 and TRBJ1-3; D possibly corresponds to TRBD1 (5 bases). Looked up from germline, CDR1 is LNHDA and CDR2 is SQIVND (reference sequence). V dropped 4 bases and J dropped 2 bases, with 9 bases sitting between them. This CDR3 spans 14 amino acids. This CDR3 reads CASSRSGAGNTIYF. CDR3 bases: TGTGCCAGTAGTAGGTCGGGGGCTGGAAACACCATATATTTT.

The chain combines TRBV9 with TRBJ2-2; D unclear. The V gene's germline CDR1 is SGDLS and CDR2 YYNGEE. Trimming shortened V by 5 bases and J by 7 bases, and 9 bases separated the two germline ends. The CDR3 has 12 residues. The CDR3 protein is CASSLVHGELFF. In DNA, the CDR3 is TGTGCCAGCAGTCTAGTGCACGGGGAGCTGTTTTTT.

As for this clone: This sample includes further DNA sequences coding for the same CDR3. This chain connects TRBV19 to TRBJ1-3; D call uncertain. V lost 1 base, J lost 0 bases, and 4 bases lay in between. CDR3 length equals 14 residues. Germline-derived CDR1 and CDR2 are LNHDA and SQIVND (reference sequence). CDR3: CASSIVGSGNTIYF. The DNA of the CDR3 is TGTGCCAGTAGTATAGTAGGCTCTGGAAACACCATATATTTT.

V and J are TRBV7-2 and TRBJ1-2, with D possibly being TRBD1 (5 bases). The germline V gene encodes CDR1 SGHTA and CDR2 FQGNSA. CDR3 length equals 14 residues. The germline V and J ends were trimmed by 2 bases and 2 bases, with 9 bases remaining between them. The CDR3 DNA follows: TGTGCCAGCAGCTTATCAGACAGCAACTATGGCTACACCTTC. This encodes CASSLSDSNYGYTF.

The chain joins TRBV7-3 to TRBJ2-3, with 7 bases fitting TRBD2. V trimming: 5 bases; J trimming: 3 bases; junction bases outside the gene matches: 11. The CDR3 totals 16 residues. The germline CDR1 and CDR2 sequences are SGHTA and FQGTGA. The CDR3 sequence: CASSPQPSGGTDTQYF. As DNA, the CDR3 is TGTGCCAGCAGCCCACAACCTAGCGGAGGAACAGATACGCAGTATTTT. Full variable domain (remainder filled in from reference TRBV7-3 and TRBJ2-3): GAGVSQTPSNKVTEKGKYVELRCDPISGHTALYWYRQSLGQGPEFLIYFQGTGAADDSGLPNDRFFAVRPEGSVSTLKIQRTERGDSAVYLCASSPQPSGGTDTQYFGPGTRLTVL.

CDR3 residues: CASSVDSRGGDTQYF. The CDR3 DNA reads as TGTGCCAGCAGCGTAGATTCCAGGGGCGGAGATACGCAGTATTTT. This chain joins TRBV9 and TRBJ2-3, with TRBD1 as a possible D gene (6 bases). Germline V gene sequence: CDR1 SGDLS, CDR2 YYNGEE. V gave up 0 bases and J gave up 5 bases, with 13 bases separating them. This CDR3 spans 15 amino acids.